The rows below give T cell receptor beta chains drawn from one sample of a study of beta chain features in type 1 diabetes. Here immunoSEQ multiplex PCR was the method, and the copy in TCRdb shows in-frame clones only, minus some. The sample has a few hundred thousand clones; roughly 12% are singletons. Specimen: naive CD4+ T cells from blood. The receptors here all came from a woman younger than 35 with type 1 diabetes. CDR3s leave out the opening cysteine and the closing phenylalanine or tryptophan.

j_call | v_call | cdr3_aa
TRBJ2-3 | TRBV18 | ASSPPVGRGIIDTQY
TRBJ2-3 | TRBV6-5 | ARLPGGPDTQY
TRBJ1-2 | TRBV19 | ASSITGALNYGYT
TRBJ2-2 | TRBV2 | ASTTGTGEVTGELF
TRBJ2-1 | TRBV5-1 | ASSLGGQGANEQF
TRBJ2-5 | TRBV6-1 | ASSIAGVETQY
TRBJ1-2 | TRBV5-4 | ASTRQGFTYT
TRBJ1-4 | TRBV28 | ATLTGASNEKLF
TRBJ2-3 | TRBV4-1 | ASSQDPGLAGVTDTQY
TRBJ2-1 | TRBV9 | ASSVSPPGQAGNEQF
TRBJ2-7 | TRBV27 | ASQGLASEQY
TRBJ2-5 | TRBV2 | ASEIRLQETQY
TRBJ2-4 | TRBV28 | ASSLGQGYIQY
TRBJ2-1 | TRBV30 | AWRRTGSYNEQF
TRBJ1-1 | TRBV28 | ASIYRGAGTEAF
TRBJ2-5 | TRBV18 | ASSPGTGGETQY
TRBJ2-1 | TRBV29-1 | SSGLASYNEQF
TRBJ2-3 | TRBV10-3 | AISRDSDSVDTQY
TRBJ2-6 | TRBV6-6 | ASSYPSNSGANVLT
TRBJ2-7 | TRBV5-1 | ASSFHGTGKNSYEQY
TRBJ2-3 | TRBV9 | ASSVGRDRFTDTQY
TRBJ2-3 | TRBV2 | ASSVASGTDTQY
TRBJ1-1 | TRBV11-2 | ASSLGLGQGWNTEAF
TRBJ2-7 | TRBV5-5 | ASSFSPRQDSEQY
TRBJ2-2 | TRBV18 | ASSPRNGEYTGELF
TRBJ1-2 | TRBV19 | ASSLGGGIGYGYT
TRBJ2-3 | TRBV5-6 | ASRPPGQGPDTQY
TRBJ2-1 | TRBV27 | ASSLSRLAGGDEQF
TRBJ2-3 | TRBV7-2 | ASSLARLADSTDTQY
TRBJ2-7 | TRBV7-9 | ASTRTSDGEQY
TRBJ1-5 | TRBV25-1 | ASSESRVGNQPQH
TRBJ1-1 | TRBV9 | ASSVGLTEAF
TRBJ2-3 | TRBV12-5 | ASGFPGLAGGATTDTQY
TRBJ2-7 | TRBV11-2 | ASSAPGLAASYEQY
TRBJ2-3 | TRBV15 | ATSSEAGTDTQY
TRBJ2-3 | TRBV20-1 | SAQLADTQY
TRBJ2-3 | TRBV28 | ASIAGSTDTQY